The T cell receptor beta chain under discussion was sequenced for a study of identical twins. The CDR3 is 14 residues long. Germline CDR1 is ENHRY and CDR2 is SYGVKD. V shed 5 bases, J shed 2 bases, and the junction held 1 base outside the gene matches. Study observations and caveats: Insertions ran lower in abundant cord blood beta clonotypes, though not in memory repertoires.

Template switching added a universal primer binding site, and final cDNA carried unique molecular identifiers. TCRdb re-analysed the 5' RACE reads in MiXCR, keeping a single row per CDR3 protein. This table has 140,000 to 150,000 distinct CDR3 sequences, under 4.5% appearing once. This clonotype was observed many times. The target antigen is unknown. The sample comprised memory T cells sorted from blood. This clonotype originated in a man aged 18 to 30 in good health. The chain has TRBV10-3 and TRBJ2-7; 12 bases line up with TRBD2. The CDR3 sequence: CAISPSGRAYEQYF. The CDR3 DNA follows: TGTGCCATCAGTCCTAGCGGGAGGGCCTACGAGCAGTACTTC.